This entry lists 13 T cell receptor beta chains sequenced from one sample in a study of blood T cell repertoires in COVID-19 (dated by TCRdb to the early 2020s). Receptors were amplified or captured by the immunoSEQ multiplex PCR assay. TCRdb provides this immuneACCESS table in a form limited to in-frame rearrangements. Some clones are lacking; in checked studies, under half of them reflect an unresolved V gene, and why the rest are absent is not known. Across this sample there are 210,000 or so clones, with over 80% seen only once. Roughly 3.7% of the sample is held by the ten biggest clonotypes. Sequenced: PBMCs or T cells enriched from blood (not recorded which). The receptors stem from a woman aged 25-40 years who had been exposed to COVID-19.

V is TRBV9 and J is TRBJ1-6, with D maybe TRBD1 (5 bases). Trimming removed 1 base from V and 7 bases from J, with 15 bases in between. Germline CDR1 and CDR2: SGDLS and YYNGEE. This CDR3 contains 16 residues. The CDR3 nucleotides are TGTGCCAGCAGCGTATCCCCAGGGCACGCCAATTCACCCCTCCACTTT. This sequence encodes CASSVSPGHANSPLHF.

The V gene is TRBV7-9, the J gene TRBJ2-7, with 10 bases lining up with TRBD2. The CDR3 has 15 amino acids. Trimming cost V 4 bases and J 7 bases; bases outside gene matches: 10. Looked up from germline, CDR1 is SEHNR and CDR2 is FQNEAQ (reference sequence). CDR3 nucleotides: TGTGCCAGCAGCTCGTACTTAGCGGGAGGAAGGGAGCAGTACTTC. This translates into CASSSYLAGGREQYF.

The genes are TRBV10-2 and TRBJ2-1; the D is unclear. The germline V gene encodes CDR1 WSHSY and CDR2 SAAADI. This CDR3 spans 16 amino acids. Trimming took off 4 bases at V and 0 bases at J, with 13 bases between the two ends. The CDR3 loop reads CASSADTTSSYNEQFF. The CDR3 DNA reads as TGCGCCAGCAGTGCCGATACAACCAGCTCCTACAATGAGCAGTTCTTC.

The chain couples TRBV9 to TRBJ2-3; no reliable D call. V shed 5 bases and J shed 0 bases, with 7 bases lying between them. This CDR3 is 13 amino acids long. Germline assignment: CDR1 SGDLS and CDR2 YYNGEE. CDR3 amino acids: CASRGVSTDTQYF. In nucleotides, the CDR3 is TGTGCCAGCAGGGGCGTCAGCACAGATACGCAGTATTTT.

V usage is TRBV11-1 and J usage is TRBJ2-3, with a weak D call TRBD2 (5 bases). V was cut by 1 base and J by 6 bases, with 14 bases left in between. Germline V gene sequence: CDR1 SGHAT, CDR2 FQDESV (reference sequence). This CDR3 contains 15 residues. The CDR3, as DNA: TGTGCCAGCAGCTTAGGTCGGGGAGAAATGGATACGCAGTATTTT. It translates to CASSLGRGEMDTQYF.

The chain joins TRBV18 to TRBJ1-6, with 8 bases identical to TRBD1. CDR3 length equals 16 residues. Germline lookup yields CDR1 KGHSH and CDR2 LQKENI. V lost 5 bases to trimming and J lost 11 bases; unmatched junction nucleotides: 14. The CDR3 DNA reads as TGTGCCAGCTCATCCGGAACAGGGGGGACAGGTCCACCCCTCCACTTT. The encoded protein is CASSSGTGGTGPPLHF. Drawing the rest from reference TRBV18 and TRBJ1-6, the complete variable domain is NAGVMQNPRHLVRRRGQEARLRCSPMKGHSHVYWYRQLPEEGLKFMVYLQKENIIDESGMPKERFSAEFPKEGPSILRIQQVVRGDSAAYFCASSSGTGGTGPPLHFGNGTRLTVT.

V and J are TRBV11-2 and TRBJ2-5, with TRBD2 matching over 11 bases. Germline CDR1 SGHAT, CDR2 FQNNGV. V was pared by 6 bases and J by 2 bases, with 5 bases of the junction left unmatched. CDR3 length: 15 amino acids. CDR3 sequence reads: CASSKGLAEQETQYF. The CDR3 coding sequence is TGTGCCAGCAGTAAGGGACTAGCGGAACAAGAGACCCAGTACTTC.

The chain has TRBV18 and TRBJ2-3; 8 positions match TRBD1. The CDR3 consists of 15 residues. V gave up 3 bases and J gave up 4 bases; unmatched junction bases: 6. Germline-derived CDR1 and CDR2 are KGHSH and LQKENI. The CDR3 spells CASSPGTGIPDTQYF. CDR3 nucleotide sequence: TGTGCCAGCTCACCCGGGACAGGTATCCCAGATACGCAGTATTTT.

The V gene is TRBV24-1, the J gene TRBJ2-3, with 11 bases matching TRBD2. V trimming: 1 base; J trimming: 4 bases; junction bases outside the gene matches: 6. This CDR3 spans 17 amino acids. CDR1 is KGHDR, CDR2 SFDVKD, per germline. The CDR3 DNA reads TGTGCCACCAGTGATTTTGGGCTAGCGGGGGGCGCAGATACGCAGTATTTT. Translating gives CATSDFGLAGGADTQYF.

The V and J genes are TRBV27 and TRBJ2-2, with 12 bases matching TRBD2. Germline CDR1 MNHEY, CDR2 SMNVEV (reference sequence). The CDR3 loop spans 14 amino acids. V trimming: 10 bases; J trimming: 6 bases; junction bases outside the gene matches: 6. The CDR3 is CATKTSGSAGELFF. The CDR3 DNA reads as TGTGCCACCAAGACTAGCGGGAGCGCCGGGGAGCTGTTTTTT.

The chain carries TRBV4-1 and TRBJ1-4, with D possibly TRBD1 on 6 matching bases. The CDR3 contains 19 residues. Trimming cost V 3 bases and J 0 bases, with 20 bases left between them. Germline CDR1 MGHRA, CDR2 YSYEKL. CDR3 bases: TGCGCCAGCAGCCATTCAGTGGGGGGGCGCCTCACAACTAATGAAAAACTGTTTTTT. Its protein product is CASSHSVGGRLTTNEKLFF.

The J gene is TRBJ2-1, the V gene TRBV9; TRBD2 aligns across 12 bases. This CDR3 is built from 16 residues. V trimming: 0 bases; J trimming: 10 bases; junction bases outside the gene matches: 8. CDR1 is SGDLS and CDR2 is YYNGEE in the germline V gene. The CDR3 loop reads CASSVAWTSGTREQFF. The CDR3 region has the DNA TGTGCCAGCAGCGTAGCGTGGACTAGCGGGACCCGCGAGCAGTTCTTC.

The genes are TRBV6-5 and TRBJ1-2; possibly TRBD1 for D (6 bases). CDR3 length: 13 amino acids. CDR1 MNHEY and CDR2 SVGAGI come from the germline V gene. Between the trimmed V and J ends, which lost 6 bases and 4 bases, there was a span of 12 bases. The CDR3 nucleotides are TGTGCCAGCAGCTCACAGGGAACCTATGGCTACACCTTC. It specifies CASSSQGTYGYTF.